This T cell receptor (beta chain) stems from a study of siplizumab effects on memory and regulatory T cells. Study results and limitations: Treg-derived clones made up an average of 68.8% of mappable alloreactive CD4+ clones with siplizumab and approximately 30% in controls. Many proliferating CD4+ or CD8+ clones remained unclassified. Roughly 80-96% of them could not be assigned either a naive or a memory phenotype.

The CDR3 has 13 residues. Germline V gene data show CDR1 as SGDLS and CDR2 as YYNGEE. The V end lost 0 bases, the J end lost 4 bases, and 7 bases lay between the germline ends. The sample holds a few counts of this clone. Its antigen is still unknown. This specimen includes other DNA sequences encoding the same CDR3. Data came from immunoSEQ multiplex PCR; TCRdb stores just in-frame clones and leaves some out. The profile shows 50,000 to 70,000 clones, around 96% of them singletons. Sequencing was carried out using naive CD8+ T cells sorted from blood. The receptor's source is a human donor in good health. J is TRBJ1-1 and V is TRBV9; D is undetermined. In DNA, the CDR3 is TGTGCCAGCAGCGTAGGAGGTAGCACTGAAGCTTTCTTT. As protein: CASSVGGSTEAFF. Variable domain in full (rest from reference TRBV9 and TRBJ1-1): DSGVTQTPKHLITATGQRVTLRCSPRSGDLSVYWYQQSLDQGLQFLIQYYNGEERAKGNILERFSAQQFPDLHSELNLSSLELGDSALYFCASSVGGSTEAFFGQGTRLTVV.